The 8 T cell receptor beta chains presented below share a single source sample, sequenced in a study of T cell responses to AZD1222 COVID-19 vaccine. TCRdb's copy holds only in-frame clones and misses some; the assay was immunoSEQ multiplex PCR. Found here are about 44,000 clones, about three quarters of them singletons; the top ten hold about 3.8%. The material sequenced was peripheral blood, taken on day 0 of AZD1222 vaccination. These receptors were obtained from an adult in good health.

The chain has TRBV5-6 and TRBJ1-2, with 8 bases lining up with TRBD1. V gave up 4 bases and J gave up 7 bases; unmatched junction bases: 6. CDR1 and CDR2 from the germline V gene are SGHDT and YYEEEE. CDR3 length: 13 amino acids. The CDR3, as DNA: TGTGCCAGCAGCCCCGATACAGGGGGTGGCTACACCTTC. The encoded protein is CASSPDTGGGYTF.

V usage is TRBV9 and J usage is TRBJ2-7; D is uncertain. V dropped 4 bases and J dropped 0 bases, with 5 bases sitting between them. This CDR3 spans 12 amino acids. From germline, CDR1 is SGDLS and CDR2 YYNGEE. This chain's CDR3 is CASSPDSYEQYF. CDR3 bases: TGTGCCAGCAGCCCCGACTCCTACGAGCAGTACTTC.

This chain connects TRBV3-1 (or the pseudogene TRBV3-2) to TRBJ1-2; D is perhaps TRBD1 (5 bases). The V gene lost 4 bases and the J gene lost 6 bases, with 12 bases spanning the gap. CDR1 is LGHDT and CDR2 is YNNKEL in the germline V gene (reference sequence). The CDR3 spans 13 residues. The CDR3 sequence: CASSPRRGDGYTF. The CDR3 DNA reads as TGTGCCAGCAGCCCCCGGCGAGGGGATGGCTACACCTTC.

This chain links TRBV2 with TRBJ1-2; D perhaps matches TRBD1 (5 bases). CDR1 SNHLY and CDR2 FYNNEI come from the germline V gene. Deletions cut 6 bases from V and 2 bases from J, with 16 bases between. The CDR3 has 15 residues. The CDR3, as DNA: TGTGCCAGCAGGTCGACAGAAGTACTAAACTATGGCTACACCTTC. As protein: CASRSTEVLNYGYTF.

This clone was recorded a few times. The CDR3 loop is CSGGQGTTEAFF. CDR3 bases: TGCAGCGGGGGACAGGGGACGACTGAAGCTTTCTTT. The chain carries TRBV29-1 and TRBJ1-1; 10 bases line up with TRBD1. Trimming took 7 bases from V and 5 from J; bases not matched to a gene: 4. Germline V gene lookup returns CDR1 SQVTM and CDR2 ANQGSEA. This CDR3 has 12 amino acids.

V is TRBV12-3 or TRBV12-4 and J is TRBJ2-5; 9 bases line up with TRBD1. The CDR3 runs 13 residues. Trimming removed 4 bases from V and 7 bases from J; junction bases left unmatched: 4. The CDR3 reads CASSWDRAGTQYF. CDR3 bases: TGTGCCAGCAGTTGGGACAGGGCAGGGACCCAGTACTTC.

This clone was seen a few times. V usage is TRBV3-1 (or the pseudogene TRBV3-2) and J usage is TRBJ1-2; D may be TRBD1 (5 bases). V was pared by 4 bases and J by 2 bases, with 14 bases between. The CDR3 runs 15 residues. The germline V gene encodes CDR1 LGHDT and CDR2 YNNKEL (reference sequence). The CDR3 DNA is TGTGCCAGCAGCCTATTGAGGACAAGGAACTATGGCTACACCTTC. As protein: CASSLLRTRNYGYTF.

This chain links TRBV5-1 with TRBJ1-4; the match to TRBD1 covers 7 bases. In germline, CDR1 is SGHRS, CDR2 YFSETQ. The trim removed 4 bases at V and 0 bases at J, leaving 9 bases unmatched. The CDR3 has 17 residues. The CDR3 here is CASSTTGEQTTNEKLFF. CDR3 sequence (DNA): TGCGCCAGCAGCACTACAGGGGAGCAAACAACTAATGAAAAACTGTTTTTT.